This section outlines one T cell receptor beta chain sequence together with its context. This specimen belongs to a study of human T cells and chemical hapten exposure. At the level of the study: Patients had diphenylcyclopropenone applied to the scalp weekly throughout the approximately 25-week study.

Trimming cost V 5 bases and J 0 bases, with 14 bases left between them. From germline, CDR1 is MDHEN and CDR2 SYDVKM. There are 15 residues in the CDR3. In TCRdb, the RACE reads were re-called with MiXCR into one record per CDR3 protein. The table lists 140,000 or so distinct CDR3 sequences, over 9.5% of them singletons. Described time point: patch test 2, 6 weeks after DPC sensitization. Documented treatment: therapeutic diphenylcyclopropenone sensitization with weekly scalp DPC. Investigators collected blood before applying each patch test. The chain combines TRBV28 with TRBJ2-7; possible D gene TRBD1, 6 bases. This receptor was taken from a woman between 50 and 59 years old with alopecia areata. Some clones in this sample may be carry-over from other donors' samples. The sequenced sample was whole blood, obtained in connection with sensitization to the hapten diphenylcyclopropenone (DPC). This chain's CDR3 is CASSPRQALSYEQYF. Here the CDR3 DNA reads TGTGCCAGCAGTCCCCGACAGGCACTCTCCTACGAGCAGTACTTC.